This TCR beta chain was identified in a study of vaccination and CD4 T cells after COVID-19. Background on the study: The makeup of the convalescents was six males and four females, two of them Hispanic.

V was clipped by 8 bases and J by 3 bases, with 11 bases between them. CDR3 length: 13 amino acids. Germline V gene sequence: CDR1 MNHEY, CDR2 SMNVEV (reference sequence). As regards this clonotype: Its specificity is unknown.

The Oncomine TCR Beta short-read assay generated sequence data from the DNA of cultured CD4+ T cells. TCRdb re-called the PCR reads with MiXCR, one entry per CDR3 protein. Of tens of thousands of distinct CDR3 sequences in the sample, roughly 52% are singletons; the top ten hold about 30%. Overall study findings and caveats: Convalescent patients' vaccine-specific clones were spike mono-reactive in 304 of 307 cases.

This sample's treatment: roughly ten-day PBMC culture with coronavirus spike peptide pools or control peptides (ViraFEST assay). ViraFEST expanded antigen-specific T cells with peptide pools, then sequenced TCRs. Isolation of CD4+ T cells by negative selection took place after more than 9 days of culture. V and J are TRBV27 and TRBJ2-1; the D gene is possibly TRBD2 (6 bases). Sequencing used CD4+ T cells from blood, cultured in vitro, obtained before SARS-CoV-2 vaccination. This TCR came from a human donor who received a COVID-19 vaccine. The CDR3: CASGRGLYNEQFF. CDR3 nucleotides: TGTGCCAGCGGGCGGGGACTCTACAATGAGCAGTTCTTC.